Sequencing of this T cell receptor beta chain was carried out in a study of cytomegalovirus exposure and HLA in healthy donors. Trimming shortened V by 3 bases and J by 6 bases, and 9 bases separated the two germline ends. CDR3 length: 12 amino acids. Germline assignment: CDR1 MGHDK and CDR2 SYGVNS. Study-level results: Over 150 TCR beta chains were listed as cytomegalovirus-associated. Rarity marked most TCR sequences, yet some public TCRs occurred in many donors.

Using immunoSEQ multiplex PCR, the repertoire was profiled, and TCRdb retains in-frame clones only, with some absent. The repertoire holds around 220,000 clones, with about 86% as singletons. This clone was counted a few times. As yet, its antigen is unknown. The TCR comes from a woman in her late teens or twenties in good health and CMV-seronegative. This chain joins TRBV25-1 and TRBJ2-7; no firm D call. Sequencing was performed on PBMCs. CDR3 protein: CASSDPSGEQYF. Here the CDR3 DNA reads TGTGCCAGCAGTGACCCGAGTGGCGAGCAGTACTTC.